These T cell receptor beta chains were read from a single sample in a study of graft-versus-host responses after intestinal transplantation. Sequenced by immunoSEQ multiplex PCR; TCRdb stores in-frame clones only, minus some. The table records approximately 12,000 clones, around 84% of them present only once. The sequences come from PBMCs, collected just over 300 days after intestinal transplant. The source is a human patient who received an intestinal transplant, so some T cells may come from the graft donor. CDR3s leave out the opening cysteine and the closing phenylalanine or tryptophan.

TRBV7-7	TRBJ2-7	ASSLAGAHEQY
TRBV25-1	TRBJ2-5	ASSLWPGQGRKTQY
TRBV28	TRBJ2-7	ASSFGQGIIEQY
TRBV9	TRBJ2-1	ASSPKTSRDEQF
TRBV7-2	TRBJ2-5	ASSLGLAGETQY
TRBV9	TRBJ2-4	ASSETGTGDRAKNIQY
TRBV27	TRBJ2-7	ASSLQGGSYEQY
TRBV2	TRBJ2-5	ASLGAGRETQY
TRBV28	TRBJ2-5	ASSLPGKETQY
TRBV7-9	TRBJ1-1	ASSLFPVANTEAF
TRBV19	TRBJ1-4	ASSQGSATNEKLF
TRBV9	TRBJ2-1	ASSAKRNNEQF
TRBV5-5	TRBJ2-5	ASSLRQGFQETQY
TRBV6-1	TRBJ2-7	ASRGTSGSGEQY
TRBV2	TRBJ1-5	ASSGGAVSNQPQH
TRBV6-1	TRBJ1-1	ASSDRTGFTEAF
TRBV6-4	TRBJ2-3	ASSDSGEADTQY
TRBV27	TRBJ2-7	ASSFRAGYEQY
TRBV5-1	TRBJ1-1	ASSSRDTGMNTEAF
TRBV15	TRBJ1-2	ATSRGTRPDGYT
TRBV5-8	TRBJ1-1	ASSLVGEAF
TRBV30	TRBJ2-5	AWSPPTGGFQETQY
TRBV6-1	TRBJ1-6	ASSEATGGSSPLH
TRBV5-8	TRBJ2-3	ASSLDRSTDTQY
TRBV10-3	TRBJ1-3	AISESGTGNTIY
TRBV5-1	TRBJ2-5	ASSLAGLAGAETQY
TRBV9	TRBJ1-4	ASSRATNEKLF
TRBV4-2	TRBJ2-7	ASSQAKGDRDYEQY
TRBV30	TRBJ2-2	AWRGLHTGELF
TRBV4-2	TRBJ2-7	ASSQGSYYEQY
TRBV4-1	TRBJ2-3	ASSQGVGPFADTQY
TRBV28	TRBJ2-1	ASSPDSGPLNEQF
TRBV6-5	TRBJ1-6	ASSSGQGFSPLH
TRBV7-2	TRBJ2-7	ASSLAWGQAYEQY
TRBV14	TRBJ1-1	ASSRTGNTEAF
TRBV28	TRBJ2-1	ASKTADYNEQF
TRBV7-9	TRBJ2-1	ASSLEGYYNEQF
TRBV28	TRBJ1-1	ASSLIGQRMNTEAF
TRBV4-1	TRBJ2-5	ASSQDGVNQETQY
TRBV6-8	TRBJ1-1	ASSYLTQFEGAGTEAF
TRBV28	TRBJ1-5	ASSSDRGVNQPQH
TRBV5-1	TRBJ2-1	ASSIGQGSYNEQF
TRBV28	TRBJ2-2	ASSSPGLATNTGELF
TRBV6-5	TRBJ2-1	ASSYYRTDNEQF
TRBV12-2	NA	ASRLAGTGTSYEQY